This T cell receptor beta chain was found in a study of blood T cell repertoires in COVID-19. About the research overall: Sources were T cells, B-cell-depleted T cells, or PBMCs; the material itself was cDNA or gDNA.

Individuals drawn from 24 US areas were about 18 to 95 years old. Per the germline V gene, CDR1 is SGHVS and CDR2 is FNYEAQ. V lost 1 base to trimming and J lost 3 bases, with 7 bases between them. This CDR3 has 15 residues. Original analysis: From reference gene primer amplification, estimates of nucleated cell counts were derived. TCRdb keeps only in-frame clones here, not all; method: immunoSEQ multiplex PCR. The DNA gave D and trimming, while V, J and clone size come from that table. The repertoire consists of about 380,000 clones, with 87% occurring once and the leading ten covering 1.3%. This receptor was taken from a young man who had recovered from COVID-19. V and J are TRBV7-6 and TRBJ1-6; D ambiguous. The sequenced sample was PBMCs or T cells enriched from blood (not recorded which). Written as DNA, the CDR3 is TGTGCCAGCAGCTTAGAACAGAGCTATAATTCACCCCTCCACTTT. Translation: CASSLEQSYNSPLHF. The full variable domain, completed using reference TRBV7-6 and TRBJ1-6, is GAGVSQSPRYKVTKRGQDVALRCDPISGHVSLYWYRQALGQGPEFLTYFNYEAQQDKSGLPNDRFSAERPEGSISTLTIQRTEQRDSAMYRCASSLEQSYNSPLHFGNGTRLTVT.